The 20 T cell receptor beta chains in this list originate from one sample, sequenced in a study of lymphopenia after photon versus proton radiotherapy. This table comes from immunoSEQ multiplex PCR, and its TCRdb copy is limited to in-frame clones, with some not included. The sample includes 150,000 or so clones, about 88% of them seen just once. Source: peripheral blood, taken from a patient treated with photon-based radiotherapy. Receptors were obtained from a man aged 50 to 59 with gastric cancer.

This chain joins TRBV9 and TRBJ1-3; possible D gene TRBD1, 5 bases. Trimming removed 0 bases at V and 1 base at J, with 8 bases between. The CDR3 has 15 residues. Germline values: CDR1 SGDLS, CDR2 YYNGEE. The CDR3 region is CASSVEGHSGNTIYF. Written as DNA, the CDR3 is TGTGCCAGCAGCGTAGAGGGGCATTCTGGAAACACCATATATTTT.

A single count supports this clone. The chain carries TRBV9 and TRBJ2-7; 8 bases align to TRBD1. The CDR3 totals 14 residues. V was clipped by 3 bases and J by 6 bases; unmatched bases: 8. Germline V gives CDR1 SGDLS, CDR2 YYNGEE. CDR3 in DNA: TGTGCCAGCAGCGAGGGCAGGGGGCGCGGCGAGCAGTACTTC. Its protein is CASSEGRGRGEQYF. The whole variable domain, remainder taken from reference TRBV9 and TRBJ2-7, is DSGVTQTPKHLITATGQRVTLRCSPRSGDLSVYWYQQSLDQGLQFLIQYYNGEERAKGNILERFSAQQFPDLHSELNLSSLELGDSALYFCASSEGRGRGEQYFGPGTRLTVT.

The chain has TRBV4-1 and TRBJ2-1; 8 bases agree with TRBD2. This CDR3 is 19 amino acids long. Germline V gives CDR1 MGHRA, CDR2 YSYEKL. V shed 5 bases, J shed 3 bases, and the junction held 18 bases outside the gene matches. Here the CDR3 reads CASSSSSGGTGGNYNEQFF. In nucleotides, the CDR3 is TGCGCCAGCAGCTCCTCAAGCGGGGGTACCGGCGGGAACTACAATGAGCAGTTCTTC.

V and J are TRBV29-1 and TRBJ2-7; D is possibly TRBD2 (6 bases). V shed 4 bases and J shed 4 bases, with 17 bases lying between them. Germline V gene sequence: CDR1 SQVTM, CDR2 ANQGSEA. CDR3 length equals 14 residues. The CDR3 sequence: CSVVWLGGRYEQYF. The CDR3 nucleotides are TGCAGCGTTGTGTGGTTAGGAGGGAGGTACGAGCAGTACTTC.

The V gene is TRBV11-1, the J gene TRBJ2-5; 7 bases agree with TRBD2. The CDR3 length is 16 residues. Trimming removed 1 base from V and 1 base from J; junction bases left unmatched: 6. Germline V lookup: CDR1 SGHAT, CDR2 FQDESV (reference sequence). The CDR3, as DNA: TGTGCCAGCAGCTTAGGGTCTAGCGGAGCCCAAGAGACCCAGTACTTC. Its translation is CASSLGSSGAQETQYF.

The chain recombines TRBV19 with TRBJ1-5, with TRBD1 matching over 7 bases. V was clipped by 5 bases and J by 7 bases; unmatched bases: 8. Germline assignment: CDR1 LNHDA and CDR2 SQIVND (reference sequence). This CDR3 has 14 residues. The CDR3 sequence is CASSSRDSRQPQHF. As DNA, the CDR3 is TGTGCCAGTAGTTCCCGGGACAGTCGGCAGCCCCAGCATTTT.

The J gene is TRBJ2-7, the V gene TRBV5-1; no reliable D call. V was shortened by 4 bases and J by 0 bases, with 17 bases between the two germline ends. The CDR3 has 16 amino acids. Germline CDR1 is SGHRS and CDR2 is YFSETQ. CDR3 sequence: CASSLLRTQGSYEQYF. CDR3 bases: TGCGCCAGCAGCCTCTTGAGGACCCAAGGCTCCTACGAGCAGTACTTC.

The chain is built from TRBV15 and TRBJ1-1, with TRBD1 matching over 7 bases. The CDR3 is made up of 13 amino acids. Germline-derived CDR1 and CDR2 are LNHNV and YYDKDF (reference sequence). The ends lost 2 bases at V and 10 bases at J; junction bases unmatched: 7. In DNA, the CDR3 is TGTGCCACCAGCAGACCGGAAAGGGGGCCAGCTTTCTTT. Protein product: CATSRPERGPAFF.

The V gene is TRBV4-1, the J gene TRBJ2-7, with 9 bases that match TRBD1. Germline lookup yields CDR1 MGHRA and CDR2 YSYEKL. Losses at the gene ends were 5 bases for V and 3 bases for J; bases not matched to a gene: 11. The CDR3 sequence is 16 residues long. CDR3: CASSKGTSTGGYEQYF. The CDR3 region has the DNA TGCGCCAGCAGCAAAGGGACTTCGACAGGGGGCTACGAGCAGTACTTC.

The chain recombines TRBV2 with TRBJ2-7; possible D gene TRBD2, 5 bases. Germline V gene data show CDR1 as SNHLY and CDR2 as FYNNEI. This CDR3 has 15 amino acids. The V end was cut by 3 bases, the J end by 3 bases, with 15 bases between. The DNA for the CDR3 is TGTGCCAGCAGTGACGGTCAACTCGACTACTACGAGCAGTACTTC. This codes for CASSDGQLDYYEQYF.

V gene TRBV27 combines with J gene TRBJ1-5; TRBD1 aligns across 7 bases. Germline CDR1 is MNHEY and CDR2 is SMNVEV (reference sequence). This CDR3 has 18 residues. With V trimmed by 3 bases and J by 2 bases, 13 bases remained unmatched. CDR3 sequence: CASSLTGNRVGGNQPQHF. CDR3 in DNA: TGTGCCAGCAGTTTGACAGGGAATAGAGTGGGGGGCAATCAGCCCCAGCATTTT.

This chain uses TRBV4-1 with TRBJ2-5; 8 nucleotides line up with TRBD1. From germline, CDR1 is MGHRA and CDR2 YSYEKL. Trimming removed 2 bases from V and 4 bases from J; junction bases left unmatched: 6. The CDR3 contains 15 residues. CDR3 loop: CASSQFTQGAETQYF. Written as DNA, the CDR3 is TGCGCCAGCAGCCAATTCACCCAGGGGGCAGAGACCCAGTACTTC.

The chain has TRBV29-1 and TRBJ1-1; D is uncertain. In germline, CDR1 is SQVTM, CDR2 ANQGSEA. Trimming cost V 1 base and J 0 bases, with 15 bases left between them. The CDR3 is made up of 16 amino acids. The CDR3 DNA follows: TGCAGCGTTGAAGGTGGACGGAGAATGATGAACACTGAAGCTTTCTTT. It yields the protein CSVEGGRRMMNTEAFF.

The genes are TRBV5-8 and TRBJ2-7; TRBD1 matches at 8 bases. The V gene end was trimmed by 4 bases and the J gene end by 2 bases; junction bases not matched to a gene: 8. The CDR3 totals 15 residues. In germline, CDR1 is SGHTS, CDR2 YDEGEE. DNA of the CDR3: TGTGCCAGCAGCACCCGAGACAGGGGCCCCTACGAGCAGTACTTC. Protein product: CASSTRDRGPYEQYF.

This chain connects TRBV20-1 to TRBJ1-2, with D hard to call. The germline gives CDR1 DFQATT, CDR2 SNEGSKA (reference sequence). The V and J ends lost 1 base and 5 bases respectively, with 5 bases between them. The CDR3 has 11 residues. This chain's CDR3 is CSARASYGYTF. The CDR3 bases are TGCAGTGCTAGAGCTTCTTATGGCTACACCTTC.

The CDR3 here is CASSLPGTGAYEQYF. In nucleotides, the CDR3 is TGCGCCAGCAGCTTGCCCGGGACAGGGGCCTACGAGCAGTACTTC. The chain recombines TRBV5-1 with TRBJ2-7; 10 nucleotides align to TRBD1. Germline CDR1 and CDR2: SGHRS and YFSETQ. The CDR3 consists of 15 residues. Losses at the gene ends were 1 base for V and 2 bases for J; bases not matched to a gene: 3.

The chain couples TRBV6-1 to TRBJ2-7; 9 bases fit TRBD2. The CDR3 covers 13 residues. The ends lost 10 bases at V and 1 base at J; junction bases unmatched: 5. The V gene's germline CDR1 is MNHNS and CDR2 SASEGT. CDR3 region: CATLLAGSYEQYF. The CDR3 DNA follows: TGTGCCACCTTACTAGCGGGTTCCTACGAGCAGTACTTC.

This rearrangement joins TRBV5-1 to TRBJ2-1, with 11 bases identical to TRBD2. V lost 4 bases to trimming and J lost 7 bases; unmatched junction nucleotides: 10. CDR1 and CDR2 from the germline V gene are SGHRS and YFSETQ. The CDR3 is 16 amino acids. The CDR3 coding sequence is TGCGCCAGCAGCGCCGCGGGACTAGCGGCCGTAAATGAGCAGTTCTTC. This gives the protein CASSAAGLAAVNEQFF.

V usage is TRBV28 and J usage is TRBJ1-1, with unresolved D. This CDR3 has 11 residues. The V and J ends lost 1 base and 3 bases respectively, with 0 bases between them. Per germline, CDR1 MDHEN and CDR2 SYDVKM. The CDR3 here is CASSLYTEAFF. CDR3 bases: TGTGCCAGCAGTTTATACACTGAAGCTTTCTTT.

The gene calls are TRBV28 and TRBJ2-2, with D perhaps matching TRBD1 (6 bases). CDR3 length equals 16 residues. V was pared by 5 bases and J by 1 base, with 14 bases between. Germline loops: CDR1 MDHEN, CDR2 SYDVKM. CDR3: CASSPWTEQNTGELFF. In DNA, the CDR3 is TGTGCCAGCAGTCCCTGGACAGAACAGAACACCGGGGAGCTGTTTTTT.